This T cell receptor beta chain was identified during a study of shared clonotypes between healthy human individuals. Sorted-subset replicate PCR reactions were performed with about 190 ng DNA, corresponding to about 30,000 T cell genomes. Assay used: immunoSEQ multiplex PCR; TCRdb lists only in-frame clones, some missing. The table lists millions of clones, roughly nine tenths of them singletons. About this clone itself: Other DNA sequences within the sample encode an identical CDR3.

Trimming at V came to 7 bases and at J to 5 bases, leaving 5 bases not matched to a gene. The germline CDR1 and CDR2 sequences are MNHEY and SVGAGI. The CDR3 totals 14 residues. Donors were healthy HIV-negative adults without recent acute infections or vaccinations. Every donor, a Caucasian adult, lived in Nashville, Tennessee. The study separated CD4+ cells into CD45RA+ naive and CD45RA-negative memory subsets. The receptor's source is a man aged 18 to 29 in good health. This chain connects TRBV6-5 to TRBJ2-2; 9 nucleotides agree with TRBD2. The source material was naive CD4+ T cells sorted from blood. Regarding subset: CD45RA+ positively selected. The CDR3 region is CASKSGGNTGELFF. DNA of the CDR3: TGTGCCAGCAAGAGCGGGGGGAATACCGGGGAGCTGTTTTTT.